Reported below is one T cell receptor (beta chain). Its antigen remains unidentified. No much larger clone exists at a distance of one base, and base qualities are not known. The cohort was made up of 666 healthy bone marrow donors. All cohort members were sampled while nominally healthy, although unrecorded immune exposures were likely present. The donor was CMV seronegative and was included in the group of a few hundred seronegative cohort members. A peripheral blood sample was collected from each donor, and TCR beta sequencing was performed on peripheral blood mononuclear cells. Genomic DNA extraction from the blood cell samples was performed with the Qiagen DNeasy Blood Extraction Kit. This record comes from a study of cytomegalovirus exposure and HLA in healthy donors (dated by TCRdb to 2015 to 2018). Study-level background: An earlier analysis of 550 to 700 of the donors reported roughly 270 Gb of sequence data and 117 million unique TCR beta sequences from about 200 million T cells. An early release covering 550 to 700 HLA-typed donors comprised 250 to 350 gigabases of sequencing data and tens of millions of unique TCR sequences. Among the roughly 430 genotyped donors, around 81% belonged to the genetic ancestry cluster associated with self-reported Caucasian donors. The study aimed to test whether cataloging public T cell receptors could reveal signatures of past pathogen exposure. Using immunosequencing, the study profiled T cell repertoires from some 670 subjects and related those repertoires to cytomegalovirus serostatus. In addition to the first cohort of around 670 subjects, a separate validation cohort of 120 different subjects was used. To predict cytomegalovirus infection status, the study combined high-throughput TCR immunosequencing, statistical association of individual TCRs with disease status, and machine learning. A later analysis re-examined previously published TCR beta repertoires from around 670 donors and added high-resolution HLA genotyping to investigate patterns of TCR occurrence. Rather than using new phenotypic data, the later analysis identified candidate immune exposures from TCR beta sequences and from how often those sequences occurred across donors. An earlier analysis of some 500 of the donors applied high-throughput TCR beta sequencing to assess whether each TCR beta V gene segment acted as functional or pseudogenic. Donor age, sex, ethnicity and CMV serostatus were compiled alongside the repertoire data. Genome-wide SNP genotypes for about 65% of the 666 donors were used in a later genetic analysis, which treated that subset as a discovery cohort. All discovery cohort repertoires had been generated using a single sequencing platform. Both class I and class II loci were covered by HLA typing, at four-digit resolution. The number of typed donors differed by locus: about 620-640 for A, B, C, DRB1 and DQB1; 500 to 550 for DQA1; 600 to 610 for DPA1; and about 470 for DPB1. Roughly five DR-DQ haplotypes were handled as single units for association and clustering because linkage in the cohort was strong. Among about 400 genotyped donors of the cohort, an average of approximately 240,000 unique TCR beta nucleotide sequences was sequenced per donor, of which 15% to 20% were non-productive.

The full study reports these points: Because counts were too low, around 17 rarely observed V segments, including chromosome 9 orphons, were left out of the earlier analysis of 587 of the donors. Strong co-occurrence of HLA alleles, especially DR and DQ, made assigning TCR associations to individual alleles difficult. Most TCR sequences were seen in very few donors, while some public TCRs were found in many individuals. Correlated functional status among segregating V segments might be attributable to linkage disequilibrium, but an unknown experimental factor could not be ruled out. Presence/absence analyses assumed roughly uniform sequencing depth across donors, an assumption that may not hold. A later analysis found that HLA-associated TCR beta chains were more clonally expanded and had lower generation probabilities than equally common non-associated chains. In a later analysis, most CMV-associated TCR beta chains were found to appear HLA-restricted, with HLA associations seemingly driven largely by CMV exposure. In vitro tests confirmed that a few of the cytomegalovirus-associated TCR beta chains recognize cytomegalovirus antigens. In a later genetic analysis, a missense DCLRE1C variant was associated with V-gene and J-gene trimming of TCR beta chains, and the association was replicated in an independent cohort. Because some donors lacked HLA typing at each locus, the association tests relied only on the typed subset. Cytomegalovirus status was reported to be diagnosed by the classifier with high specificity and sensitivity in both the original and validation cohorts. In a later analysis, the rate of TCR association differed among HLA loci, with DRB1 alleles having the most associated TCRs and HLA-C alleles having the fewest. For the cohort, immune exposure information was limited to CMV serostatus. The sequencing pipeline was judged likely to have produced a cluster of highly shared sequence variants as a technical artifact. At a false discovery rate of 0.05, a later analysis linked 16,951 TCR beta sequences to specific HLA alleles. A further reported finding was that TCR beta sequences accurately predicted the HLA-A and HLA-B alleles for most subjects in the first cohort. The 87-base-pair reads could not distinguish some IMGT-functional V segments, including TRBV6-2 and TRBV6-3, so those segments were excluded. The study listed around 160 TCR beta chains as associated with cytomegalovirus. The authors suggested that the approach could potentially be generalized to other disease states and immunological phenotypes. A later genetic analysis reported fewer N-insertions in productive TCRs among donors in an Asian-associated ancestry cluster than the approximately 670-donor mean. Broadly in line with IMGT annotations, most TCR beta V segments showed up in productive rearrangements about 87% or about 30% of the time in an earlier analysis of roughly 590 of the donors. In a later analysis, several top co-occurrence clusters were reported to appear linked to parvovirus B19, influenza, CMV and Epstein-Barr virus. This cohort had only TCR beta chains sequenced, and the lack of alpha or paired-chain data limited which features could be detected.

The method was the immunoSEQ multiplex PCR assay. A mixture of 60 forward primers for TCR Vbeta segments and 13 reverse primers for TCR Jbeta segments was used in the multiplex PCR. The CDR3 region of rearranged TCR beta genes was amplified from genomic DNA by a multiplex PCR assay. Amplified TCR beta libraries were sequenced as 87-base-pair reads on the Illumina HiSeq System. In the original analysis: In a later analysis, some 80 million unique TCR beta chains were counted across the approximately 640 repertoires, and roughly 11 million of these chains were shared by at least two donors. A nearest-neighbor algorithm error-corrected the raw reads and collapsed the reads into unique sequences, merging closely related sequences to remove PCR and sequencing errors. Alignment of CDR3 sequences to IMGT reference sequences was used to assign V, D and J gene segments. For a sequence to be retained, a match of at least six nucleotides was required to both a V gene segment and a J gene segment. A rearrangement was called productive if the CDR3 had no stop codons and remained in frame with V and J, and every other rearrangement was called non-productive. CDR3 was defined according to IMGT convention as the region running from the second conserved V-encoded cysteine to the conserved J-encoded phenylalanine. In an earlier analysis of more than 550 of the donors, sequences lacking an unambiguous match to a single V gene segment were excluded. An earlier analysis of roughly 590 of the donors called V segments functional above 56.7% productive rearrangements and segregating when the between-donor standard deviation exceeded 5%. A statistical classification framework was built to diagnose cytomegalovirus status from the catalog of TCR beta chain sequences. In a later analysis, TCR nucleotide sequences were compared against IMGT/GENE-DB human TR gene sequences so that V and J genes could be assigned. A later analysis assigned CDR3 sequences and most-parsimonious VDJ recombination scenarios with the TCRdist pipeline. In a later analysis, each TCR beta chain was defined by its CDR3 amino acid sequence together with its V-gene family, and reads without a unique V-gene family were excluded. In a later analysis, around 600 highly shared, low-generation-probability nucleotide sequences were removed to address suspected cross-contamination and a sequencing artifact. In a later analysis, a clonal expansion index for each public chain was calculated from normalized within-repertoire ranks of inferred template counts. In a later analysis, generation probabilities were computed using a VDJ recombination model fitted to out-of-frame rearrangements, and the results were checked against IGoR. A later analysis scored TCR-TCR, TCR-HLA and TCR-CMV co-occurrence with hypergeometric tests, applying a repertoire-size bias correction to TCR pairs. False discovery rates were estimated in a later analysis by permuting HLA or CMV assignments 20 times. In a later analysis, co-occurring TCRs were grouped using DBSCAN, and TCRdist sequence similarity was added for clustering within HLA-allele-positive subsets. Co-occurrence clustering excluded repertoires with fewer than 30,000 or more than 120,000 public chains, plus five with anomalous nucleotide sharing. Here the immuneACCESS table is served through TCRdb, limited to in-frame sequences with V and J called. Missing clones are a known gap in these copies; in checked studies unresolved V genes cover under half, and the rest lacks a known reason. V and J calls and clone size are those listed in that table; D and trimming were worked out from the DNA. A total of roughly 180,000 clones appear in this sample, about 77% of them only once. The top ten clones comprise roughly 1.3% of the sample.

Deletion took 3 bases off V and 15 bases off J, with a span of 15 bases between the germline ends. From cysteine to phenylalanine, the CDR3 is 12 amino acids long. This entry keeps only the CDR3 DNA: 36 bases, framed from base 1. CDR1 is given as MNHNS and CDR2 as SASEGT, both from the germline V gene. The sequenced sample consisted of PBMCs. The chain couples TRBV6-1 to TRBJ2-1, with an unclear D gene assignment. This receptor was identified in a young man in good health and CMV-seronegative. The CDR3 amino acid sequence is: CASSDSVPFLFF. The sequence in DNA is TGTGCCAGCAGTGATTCGGTACCGTTTCTGTTCTTC.